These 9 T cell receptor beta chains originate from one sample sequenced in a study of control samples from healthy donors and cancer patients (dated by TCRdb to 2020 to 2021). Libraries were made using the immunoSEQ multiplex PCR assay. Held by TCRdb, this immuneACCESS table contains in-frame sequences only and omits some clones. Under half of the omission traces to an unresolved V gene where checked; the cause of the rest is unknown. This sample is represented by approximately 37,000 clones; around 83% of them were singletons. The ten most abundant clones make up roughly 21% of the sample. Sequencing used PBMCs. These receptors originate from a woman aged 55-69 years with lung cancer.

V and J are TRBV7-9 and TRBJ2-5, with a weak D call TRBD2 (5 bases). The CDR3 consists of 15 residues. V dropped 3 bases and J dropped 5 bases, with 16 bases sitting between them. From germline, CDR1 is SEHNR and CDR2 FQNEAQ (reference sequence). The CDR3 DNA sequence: TGTGCCAGCAGCTTGGATAGGACTCCAGTGGAGACCCAGTACTTC. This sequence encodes CASSLDRTPVETQYF.

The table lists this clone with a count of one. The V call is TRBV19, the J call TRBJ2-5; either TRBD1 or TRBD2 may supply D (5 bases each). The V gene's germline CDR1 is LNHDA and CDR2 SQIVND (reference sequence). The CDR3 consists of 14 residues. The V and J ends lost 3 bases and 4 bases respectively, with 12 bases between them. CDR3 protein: CASSISNGGETQYF. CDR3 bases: TGTGCCAGTAGTATCTCCAATGGGGGAGAGACCCAGTACTTC.

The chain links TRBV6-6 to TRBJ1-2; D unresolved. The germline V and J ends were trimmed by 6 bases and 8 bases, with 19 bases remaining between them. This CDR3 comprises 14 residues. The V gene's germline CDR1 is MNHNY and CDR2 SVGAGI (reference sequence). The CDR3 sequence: CASSPRGLLLGYTF. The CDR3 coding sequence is TGTGCCAGCAGCCCCCGAGGTCTGCTCCTGGGCTACACCTTC.

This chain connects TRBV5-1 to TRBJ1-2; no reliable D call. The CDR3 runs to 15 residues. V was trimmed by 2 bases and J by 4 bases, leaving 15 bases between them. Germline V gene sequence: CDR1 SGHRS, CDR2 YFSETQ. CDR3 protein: CASSLTSSPLYGYTF. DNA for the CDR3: TGCGCCAGCAGCTTAACAAGTTCCCCCCTCTATGGCTACACCTTC.

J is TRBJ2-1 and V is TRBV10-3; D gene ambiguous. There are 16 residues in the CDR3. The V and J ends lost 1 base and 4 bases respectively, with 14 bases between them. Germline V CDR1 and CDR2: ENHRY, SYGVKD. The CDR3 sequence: CAISELDGVPYNEQFF. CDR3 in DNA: TGTGCCATCAGTGAGTTGGACGGTGTACCTTACAATGAGCAGTTCTTC.

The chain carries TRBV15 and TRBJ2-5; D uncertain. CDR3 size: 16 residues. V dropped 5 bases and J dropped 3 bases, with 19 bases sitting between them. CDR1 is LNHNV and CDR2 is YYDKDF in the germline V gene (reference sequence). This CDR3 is CATSAFHRVRKETQYF. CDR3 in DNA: TGTGCCACCAGCGCTTTCCACCGGGTCCGGAAAGAGACCCAGTACTTC.

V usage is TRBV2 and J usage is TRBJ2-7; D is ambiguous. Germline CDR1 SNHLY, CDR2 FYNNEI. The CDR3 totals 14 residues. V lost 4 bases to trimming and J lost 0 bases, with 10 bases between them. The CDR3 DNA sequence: TGTGCCAGCAGTGGTGTCACAAGCTCCTACGAGCAGTACTTC. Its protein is CASSGVTSSYEQYF.

The CDR3 DNA sequence: TGCGCCAGCAGTTTAGCGGGGGGGAGCACAGATACGCAGTATTTT. Translating it yields CASSLAGGSTDTQYF. The chain uses TRBV5-1 and TRBJ2-3, with TRBD2 identical over 11 bases. CDR1 and CDR2 (germline): SGHRS, YFSETQ. Losses at the gene ends were 5 bases for V and 0 bases for J; bases not matched to a gene: 2. CDR3 size: 15 residues.

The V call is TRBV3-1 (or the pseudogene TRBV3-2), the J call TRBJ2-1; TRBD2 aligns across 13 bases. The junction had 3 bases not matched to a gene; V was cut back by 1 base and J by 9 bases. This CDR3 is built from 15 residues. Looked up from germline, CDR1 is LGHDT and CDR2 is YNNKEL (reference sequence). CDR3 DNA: TGTGCCAGCAGCCAAGGGACTAGCGGGAGTGTTGAGCAGTTCTTC. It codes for CASSQGTSGSVEQFF.